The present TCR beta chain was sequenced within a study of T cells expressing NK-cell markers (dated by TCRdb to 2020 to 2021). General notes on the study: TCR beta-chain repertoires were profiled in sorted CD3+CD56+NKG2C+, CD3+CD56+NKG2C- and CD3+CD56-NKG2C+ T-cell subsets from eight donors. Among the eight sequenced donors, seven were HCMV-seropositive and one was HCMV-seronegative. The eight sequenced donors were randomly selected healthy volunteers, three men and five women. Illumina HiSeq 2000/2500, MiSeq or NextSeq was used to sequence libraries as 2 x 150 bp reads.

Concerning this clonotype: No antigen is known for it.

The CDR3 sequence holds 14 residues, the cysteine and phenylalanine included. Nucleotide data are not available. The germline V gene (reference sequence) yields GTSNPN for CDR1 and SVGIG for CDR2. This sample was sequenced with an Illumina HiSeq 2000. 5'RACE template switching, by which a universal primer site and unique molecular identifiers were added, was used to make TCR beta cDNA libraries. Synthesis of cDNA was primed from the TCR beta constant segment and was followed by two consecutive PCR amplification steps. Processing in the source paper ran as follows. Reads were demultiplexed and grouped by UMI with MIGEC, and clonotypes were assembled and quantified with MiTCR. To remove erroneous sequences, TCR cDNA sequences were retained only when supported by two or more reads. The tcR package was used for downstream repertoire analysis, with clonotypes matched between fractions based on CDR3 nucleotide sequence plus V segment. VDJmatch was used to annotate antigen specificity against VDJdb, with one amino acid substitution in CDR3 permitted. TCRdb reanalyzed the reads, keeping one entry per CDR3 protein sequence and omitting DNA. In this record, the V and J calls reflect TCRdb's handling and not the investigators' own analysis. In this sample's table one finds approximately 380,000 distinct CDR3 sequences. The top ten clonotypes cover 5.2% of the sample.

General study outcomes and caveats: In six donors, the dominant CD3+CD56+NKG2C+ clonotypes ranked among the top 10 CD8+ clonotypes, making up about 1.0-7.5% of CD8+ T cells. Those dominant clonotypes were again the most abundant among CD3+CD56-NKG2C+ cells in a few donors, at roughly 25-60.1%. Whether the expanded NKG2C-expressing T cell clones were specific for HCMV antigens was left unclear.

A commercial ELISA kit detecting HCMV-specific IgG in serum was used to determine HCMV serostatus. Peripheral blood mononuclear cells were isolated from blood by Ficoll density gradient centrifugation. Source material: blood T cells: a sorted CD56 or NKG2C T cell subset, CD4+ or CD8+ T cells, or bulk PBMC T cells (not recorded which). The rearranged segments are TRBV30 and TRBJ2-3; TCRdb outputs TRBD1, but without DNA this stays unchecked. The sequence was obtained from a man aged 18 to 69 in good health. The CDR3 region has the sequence CAWRDAGGSDTQYF. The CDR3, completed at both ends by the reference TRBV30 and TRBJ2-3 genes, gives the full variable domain SQTIHQWPATLVQPVGSPLSLECTVEGTSNPNLYWYRQAAGRGLQLLFYSVGIGQISSEVPQNLSASRPQDRQFILSSKKLLLSDSGFYLCAWRDAGGSDTQYFGPGTRLTVL.